These T cell receptor beta chains were read from a single sample in a study of CD8 T cells in ankylosing spondylitis. TCRdb re-derived calls from the 5' RACE reads in MiXCR, one entry per CDR3 protein. In the table there are a few hundred thousand distinct CDR3 sequences, more than 20% of which are singletons. The specimen was blood, either unsorted or a sorted T cell fraction (not recorded which). All receptors come from a male donor with ankylosing spondylitis or in good health (not recorded which). The CDR3 runs from the conserved cysteine through the conserved F or W. Fields, in order: clone size, V gene, J gene, D gene, CDR3 protein. A D gene is named only where the DNA matches it firmly. Clone size appears in some rows only: once, few, many, or a class for an expanded clone.

>few|TRBV7-9|TRBJ1-4|TRBD1
CASSHLDRANEKLFF
>-|TRBV20-1|TRBJ2-7|TRBD2
CSVPAAGGNEQYF
>few|TRBV12-3/TRBV12-4|TRBJ2-5|TRBD2
CASSHGTSGRETQYF
>-|TRBV5-6|TRBJ2-7|-
CASSHGGGGYEQYF
>few|TRBV29-1|TRBJ2-5|-
CSVEDRQETQYF
>-|TRBV20-1|TRBJ2-2|TRBD2
CSARLRGGSNTGELFF
>-|TRBV20-1|TRBJ2-7|TRBD1
CSAGEQGRLSYEQYF
>-|TRBV6-1|TRBJ1-6|-
CATAVQVGDNSPLHF
>-|TRBV4-1|TRBJ2-3|-
CASSREQGEDTQYF
>few|TRBV4-1|TRBJ2-5|TRBD2
CASSQDEAGVKETQYF
>-|TRBV7-8|TRBJ2-1|-
CASNEGQVSYNEQFF
>few|TRBV6-5|TRBJ2-5|-
CASSWQAQETQYF
>-|TRBV30|TRBJ2-1|-
CAWRGWSYNEQFF
>few|TRBV10-3|TRBJ1-4|-
CAIRAVTNEKLFF
>-|TRBV6-5|TRBJ1-1|-
CASSYPPGVNTEAFF